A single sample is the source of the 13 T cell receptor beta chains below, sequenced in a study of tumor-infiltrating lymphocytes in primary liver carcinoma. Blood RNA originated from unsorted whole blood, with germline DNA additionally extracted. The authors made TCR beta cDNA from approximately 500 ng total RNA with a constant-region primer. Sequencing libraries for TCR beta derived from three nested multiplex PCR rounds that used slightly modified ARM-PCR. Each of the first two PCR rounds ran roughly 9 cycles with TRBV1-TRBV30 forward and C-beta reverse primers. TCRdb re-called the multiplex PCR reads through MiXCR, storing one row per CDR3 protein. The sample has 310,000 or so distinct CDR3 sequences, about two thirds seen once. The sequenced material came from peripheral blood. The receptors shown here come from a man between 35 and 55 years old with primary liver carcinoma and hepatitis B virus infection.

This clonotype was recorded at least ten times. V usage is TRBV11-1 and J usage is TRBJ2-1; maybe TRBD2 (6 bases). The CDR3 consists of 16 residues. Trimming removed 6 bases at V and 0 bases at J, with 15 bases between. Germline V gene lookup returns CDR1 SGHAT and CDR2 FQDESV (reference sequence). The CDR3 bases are TGTGCCAGCAGTAGGGCGGGATCGAGCTCCTACAATGAGCAGTTCTTC. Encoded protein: CASSRAGSSSYNEQFF.

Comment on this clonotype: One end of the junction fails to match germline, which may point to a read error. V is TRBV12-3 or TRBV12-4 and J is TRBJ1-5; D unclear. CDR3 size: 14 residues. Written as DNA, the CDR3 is TGTGCCAGCAGTTTGGCGGGGAGGGCTCAGCACCAGAATTTT. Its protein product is CASSLAGRAQHQNF.

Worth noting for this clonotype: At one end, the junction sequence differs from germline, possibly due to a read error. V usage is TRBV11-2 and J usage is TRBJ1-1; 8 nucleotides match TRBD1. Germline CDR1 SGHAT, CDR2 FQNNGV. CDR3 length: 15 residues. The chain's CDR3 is CACSSGQGVGTEAFF. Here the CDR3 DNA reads TGTGCCTGCAGCTCTGGACAGGGAGTGGGAACCGAAGCTTTCTTT.

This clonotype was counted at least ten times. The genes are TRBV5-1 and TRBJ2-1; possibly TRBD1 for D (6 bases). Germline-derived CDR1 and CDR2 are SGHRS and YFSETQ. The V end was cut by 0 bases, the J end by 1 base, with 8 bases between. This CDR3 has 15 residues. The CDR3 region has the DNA TGCGCCAGCAGCTTGGCTGGGACATCCTACAATGAGCAGTTCTTC. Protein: CASSLAGTSYNEQFF. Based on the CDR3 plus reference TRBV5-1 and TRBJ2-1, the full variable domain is KAGVTQTPRYLIKTRGQQVTLSCSPISGHRSVSWYQQTPGQGLQFLFEYFSETQRNKGNFPGRFSGRQFSNSRSEMNVSTLELGDSALYLCASSLAGTSYNEQFFGPGTRLTVL.

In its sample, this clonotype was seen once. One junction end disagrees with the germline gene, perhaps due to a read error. The CDR3 here is CASSSVPESNYGYAF. Here the CDR3 DNA reads TGTGCCAGCAGCTCGGTCCCCGAGTCTAACTATGGCTACGCCTTC. The J gene is TRBJ1-2, the V gene TRBV5-6, with unresolved D. CDR3 size: 15 residues. The germline V gene encodes CDR1 SGHDT and CDR2 YYEEEE.

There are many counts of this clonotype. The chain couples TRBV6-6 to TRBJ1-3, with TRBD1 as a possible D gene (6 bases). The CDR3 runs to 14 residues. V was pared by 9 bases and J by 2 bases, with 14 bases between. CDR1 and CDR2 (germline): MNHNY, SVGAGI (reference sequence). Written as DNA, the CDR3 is TGTGCCAGTTTGAAACAGGGAGCTGGAAACACCATATATTTT. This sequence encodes CASLKQGAGNTIYF.

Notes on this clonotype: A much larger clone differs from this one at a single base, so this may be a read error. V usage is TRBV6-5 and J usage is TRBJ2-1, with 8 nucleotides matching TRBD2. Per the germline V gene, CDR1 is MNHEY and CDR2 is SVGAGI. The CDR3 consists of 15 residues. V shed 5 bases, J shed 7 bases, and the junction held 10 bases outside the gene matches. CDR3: CASSLLGLDSNEQFF. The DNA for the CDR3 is TGTGCCAGCAGTCTGTTGGGACTAGACAGTAATGAGCAGTTCTTC.

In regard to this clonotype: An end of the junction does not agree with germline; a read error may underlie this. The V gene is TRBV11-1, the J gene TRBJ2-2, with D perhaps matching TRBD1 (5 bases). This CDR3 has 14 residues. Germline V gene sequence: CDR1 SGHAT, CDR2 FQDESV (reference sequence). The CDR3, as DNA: TGCGCCAGCAGTAGGGGTTTCAACACCGGGGAGCTGTTTTTT. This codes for CASSRGFNTGELFF. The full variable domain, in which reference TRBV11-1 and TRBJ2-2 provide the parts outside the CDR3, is EAEVAQSPRYKITEKSQAVAFWCDPISGHATLYWYRQILGQGPELLVQFQDESVVDDSQLPKDRFSAERLKGVDSTLKIQPAELGDSAMYLCASSRGFNTGELFFGEGSRLTVL.

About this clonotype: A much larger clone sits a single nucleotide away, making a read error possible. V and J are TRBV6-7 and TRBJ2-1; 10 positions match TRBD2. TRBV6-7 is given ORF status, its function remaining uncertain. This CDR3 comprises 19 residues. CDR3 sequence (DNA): TGTGTCAGCAGTTACAAGACCGGACTAGCGGAGAGCTCCTACAATGAGCAGTTCTTC. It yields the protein CVSSYKTGLAESSYNEQFF.

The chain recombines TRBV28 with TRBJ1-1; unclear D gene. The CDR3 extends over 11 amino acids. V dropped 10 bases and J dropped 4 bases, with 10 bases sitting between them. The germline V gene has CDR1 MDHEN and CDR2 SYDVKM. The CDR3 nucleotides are TGTGCCACCCAAGGAATCACTGAAGCTTTCTTT. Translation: CATQGITEAFF. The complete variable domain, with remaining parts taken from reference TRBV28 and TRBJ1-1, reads DVKVTQSSRYLVKRTGEKVFLECVQDMDHENMFWYRQDPGLGLRLIYFSYDVKMKEKGDIPEGYSVSREKKERFSLILESASTNQTSMYLCATQGITEAFFGQGTRLTVV.

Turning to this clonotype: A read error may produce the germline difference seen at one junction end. The DNA of the CDR3 is TGTACCAGCAACCCCCGGGCAGTTACAGATACGCAGTATTTT. Protein: CTSNPRAVTDTQYF. The V and J genes are TRBV11-2 and TRBJ2-3; no firm D call. Germline loops: CDR1 SGHAT, CDR2 FQNNGV. The CDR3 loop spans 14 amino acids.

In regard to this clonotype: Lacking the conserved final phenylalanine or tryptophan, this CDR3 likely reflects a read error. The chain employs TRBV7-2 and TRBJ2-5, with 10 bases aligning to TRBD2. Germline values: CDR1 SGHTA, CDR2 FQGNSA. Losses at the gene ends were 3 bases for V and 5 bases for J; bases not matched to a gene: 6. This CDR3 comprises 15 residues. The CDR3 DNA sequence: TGTGCCAGCAGCTTCCCAGCGGGAGGGACGGAGACCCAGTACATC. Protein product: CASSFPAGGTETQYI.

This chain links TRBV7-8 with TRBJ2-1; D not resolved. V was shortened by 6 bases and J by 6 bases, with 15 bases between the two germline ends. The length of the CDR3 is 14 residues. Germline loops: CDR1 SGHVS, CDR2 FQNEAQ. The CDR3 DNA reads TGTGCCAGCAGTTTTCAACCTAGGTCCAATGAGCAGTTCTTC. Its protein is CASSFQPRSNEQFF.